This T cell receptor beta chain is drawn from a study of blood T cell repertoires in COVID-19. For the study at large: Nucleic acid was either cDNA or gDNA, and it came from T cells, B-cell-depleted T cells, or PBMCs.

Produced via immunoSEQ multiplex PCR; TCRdb's table is partial and in-frame only. This table has about 180,000 clones, about 85% appearing once. Looked up from germline, CDR1 is SNHLY and CDR2 is FYNNEI. The CDR3 spans 14 residues. Turning to this clone: The junction shows a germline mismatch at one end, possibly a read error.

The chain carries TRBV2 and TRBJ1-1, with TRBD1 identical over 8 bases. The specimen was peripheral blood. The sequence was collected from a man at least 80 years old with COVID-19, enrolled during active disease. CDR3 coding DNA: TGTGCCAGCGGTGAGACAGGGGTGATCACTGAAGCTTTCTTT. This translates into CASGETGVITEAFF. Variable domain in full (rest from reference TRBV2 and TRBJ1-1): EPEVTQTPSHQVTQMGQEVILRCVPISNHLYFYWYRQILGQKVEFLVSFYNNEISEKSEIFDDQFSVERPDGSNFTLKIRSTKLEDSAMYFCASGETGVITEAFFGQGTRLTVV.